This paragraph covers one T cell receptor beta chain sequence. Its matching antigen is unknown. It was with a sample-barcoded 5' primer and a J-beta primer mix that a second PCR of about 7 to 12 cycles was run. Carrying 12 random nucleotides, a template-switch adaptor labeled each individual cDNA molecule. A single record per CDR3 protein comes from TCRdb applying MiXCR to the 5' RACE reads. Of about 680,000 distinct CDR3 sequences listed, 49% were seen once; the top ten hold under 35%. The germline V gene encodes CDR1 DFQATT and CDR2 SNEGSKA (reference sequence). The J segment lost 10 bases and the V segment lost 1 base, leaving 10 bases of the junction unmatched. The CDR3 contains 15 residues. This record belongs to a study of blood T cells in healthy people across ages. Study background: The template switching approach captured approximately one barcoded beta molecule for every two T cells. Regarding the study as a whole: Expanded clonotype changes were possibly confounded by unknown donor CMV status.

Extraction of total RNA produced a minimum of 5 micrograms from each sample. The chain recombines TRBV20-1 with TRBJ2-1, with 10 positions matching TRBD2. The clonotype was recovered from a woman aged 55-75 years in good health. The sequenced sample consisted of blood. CDR3 sequence reads: CSARVRAGGPGEQFF. CDR3 nucleotides: TGCAGTGCTAGAGTGCGAGCGGGAGGGCCAGGAGAGCAGTTCTTC.